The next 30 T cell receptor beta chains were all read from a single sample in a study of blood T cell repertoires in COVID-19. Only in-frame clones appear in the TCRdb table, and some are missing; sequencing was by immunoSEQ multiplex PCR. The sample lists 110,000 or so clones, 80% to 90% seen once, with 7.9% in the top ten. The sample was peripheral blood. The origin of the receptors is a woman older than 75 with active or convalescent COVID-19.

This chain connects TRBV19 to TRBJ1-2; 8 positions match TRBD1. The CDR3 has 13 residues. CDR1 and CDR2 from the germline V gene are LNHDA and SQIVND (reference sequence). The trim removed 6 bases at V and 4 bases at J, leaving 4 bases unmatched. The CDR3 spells CASRQGVFYGYTF. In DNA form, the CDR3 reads TGTGCCAGTAGACAGGGGGTGTTCTATGGCTACACCTTC.

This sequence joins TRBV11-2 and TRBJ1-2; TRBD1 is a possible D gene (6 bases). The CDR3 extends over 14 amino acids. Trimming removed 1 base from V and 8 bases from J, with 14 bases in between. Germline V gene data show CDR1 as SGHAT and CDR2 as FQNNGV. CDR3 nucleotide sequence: TGTGCCAGCAGCTTAGTGCTGCCAGGGGAAGGCTACACCTTC. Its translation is CASSLVLPGEGYTF.

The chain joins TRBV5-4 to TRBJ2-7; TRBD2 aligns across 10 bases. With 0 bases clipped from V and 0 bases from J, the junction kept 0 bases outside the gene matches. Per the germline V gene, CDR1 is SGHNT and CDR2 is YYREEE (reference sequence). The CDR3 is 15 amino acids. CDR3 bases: TGTGCCAGCAGCTTGGTAGCGGGAGGCTCCTACGAGCAGTACTTC. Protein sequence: CASSLVAGGSYEQYF. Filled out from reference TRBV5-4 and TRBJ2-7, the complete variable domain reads ETGVTQSPTHLIKTRGQQVTLRCSSQSGHNTVSWYQQALGQGPQFIFQYYREEENGRGNFPPRFSGLQFPNYSSELNVNALELDDSALYLCASSLVAGGSYEQYFGPGTRLTVT.

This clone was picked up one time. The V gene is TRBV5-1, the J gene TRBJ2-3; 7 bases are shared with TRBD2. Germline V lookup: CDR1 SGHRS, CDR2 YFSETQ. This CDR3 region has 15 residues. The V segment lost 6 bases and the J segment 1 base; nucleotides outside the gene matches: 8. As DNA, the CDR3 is TGCGCCAGCAACTCGGGACTACGGGGCACAGATACGCAGTATTTT. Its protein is CASNSGLRGTDTQYF.

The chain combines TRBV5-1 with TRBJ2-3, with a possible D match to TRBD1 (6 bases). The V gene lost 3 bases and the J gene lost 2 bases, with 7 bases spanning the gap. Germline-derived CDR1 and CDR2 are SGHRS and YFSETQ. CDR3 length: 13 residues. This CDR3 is CASSYRATDTQYF. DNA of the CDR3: TGCGCCAGCAGCTACAGGGCCACAGATACGCAGTATTTT.

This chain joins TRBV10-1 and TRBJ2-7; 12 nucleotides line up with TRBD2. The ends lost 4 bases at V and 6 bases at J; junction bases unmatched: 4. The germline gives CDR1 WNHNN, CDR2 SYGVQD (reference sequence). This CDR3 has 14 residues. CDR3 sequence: CASSGLAGGGEQYF. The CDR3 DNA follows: TGCGCCAGCAGTGGTCTAGCGGGAGGGGGCGAGCAGTACTTC.

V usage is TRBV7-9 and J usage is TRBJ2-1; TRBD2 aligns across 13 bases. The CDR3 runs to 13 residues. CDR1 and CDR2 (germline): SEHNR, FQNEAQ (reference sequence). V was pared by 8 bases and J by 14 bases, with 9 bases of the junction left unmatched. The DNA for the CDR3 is TGTGCCAGCCCCGCATCGACTAGCGGGGGGAAGTTCTTC. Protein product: CASPASTSGGKFF.

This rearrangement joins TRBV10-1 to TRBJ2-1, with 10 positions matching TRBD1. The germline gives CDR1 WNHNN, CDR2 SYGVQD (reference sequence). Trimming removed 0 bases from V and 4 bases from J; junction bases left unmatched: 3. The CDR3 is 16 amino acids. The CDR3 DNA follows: TGCGCCAGCAGTGAGTCCCTGGGACAGGGGTACAATGAGCAGTTCTTC. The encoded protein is CASSESLGQGYNEQFF.

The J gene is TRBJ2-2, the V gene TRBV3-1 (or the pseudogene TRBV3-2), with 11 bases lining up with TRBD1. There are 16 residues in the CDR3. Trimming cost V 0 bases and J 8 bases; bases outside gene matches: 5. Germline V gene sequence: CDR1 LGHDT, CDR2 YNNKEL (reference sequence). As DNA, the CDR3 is TGTGCCAGCAGCCAAGAACTGGACAGGGGGCTGGGGGAGCTGTTTTTT. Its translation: CASSQELDRGLGELFF.

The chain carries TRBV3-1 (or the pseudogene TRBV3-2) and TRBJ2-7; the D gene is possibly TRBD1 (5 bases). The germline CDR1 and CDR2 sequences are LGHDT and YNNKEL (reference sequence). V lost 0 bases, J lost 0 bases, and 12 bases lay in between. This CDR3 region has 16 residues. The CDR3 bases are TGTGCCAGCAGCCAAGAAGTGGGGCTAAACTCCTACGAGCAGTACTTC. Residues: CASSQEVGLNSYEQYF.

The CDR3 bases are TGTGCCAGCAGCCCCTCCCCCGGACAGGGAAACACCATATATTTT. Translation: CASSPSPGQGNTIYF. This chain links TRBV11-2 with TRBJ1-3; tentative D call: TRBD1 (6 bases). CDR3 length equals 15 residues. Deletions cut 5 bases from V and 4 bases from J, with 15 bases between. CDR1 and CDR2 from the germline V gene are SGHAT and FQNNGV.

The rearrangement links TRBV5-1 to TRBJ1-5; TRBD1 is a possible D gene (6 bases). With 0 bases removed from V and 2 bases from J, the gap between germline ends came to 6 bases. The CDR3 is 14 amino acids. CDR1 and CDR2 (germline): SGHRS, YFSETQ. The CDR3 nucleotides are TGCGCCAGCAGCTTGGAGGGGGGCAATCAGCCCCAGCATTTT. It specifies CASSLEGGNQPQHF.

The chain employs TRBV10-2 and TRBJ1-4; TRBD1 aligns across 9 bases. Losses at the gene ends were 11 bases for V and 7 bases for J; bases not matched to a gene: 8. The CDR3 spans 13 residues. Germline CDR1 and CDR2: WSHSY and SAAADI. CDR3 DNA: TGCGCCGTACAGGGGGCGGAAGGTGAAAAACTGTTTTTT. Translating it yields CAVQGAEGEKLFF.

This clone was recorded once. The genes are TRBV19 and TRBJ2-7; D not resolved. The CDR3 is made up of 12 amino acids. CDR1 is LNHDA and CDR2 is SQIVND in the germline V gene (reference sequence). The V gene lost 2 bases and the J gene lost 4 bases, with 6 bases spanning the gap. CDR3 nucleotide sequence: TGTGCCAGTAGTATATCTAGATACGAGCAGTACTTC. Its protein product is CASSISRYEQYF.

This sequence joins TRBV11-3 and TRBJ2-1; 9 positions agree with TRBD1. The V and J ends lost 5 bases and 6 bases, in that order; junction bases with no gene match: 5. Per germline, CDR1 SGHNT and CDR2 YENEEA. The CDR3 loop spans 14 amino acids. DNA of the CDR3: TGTGCCAGCAGCCCACGACAGGGGGGCAATGAGCAGTTCTTC. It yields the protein CASSPRQGGNEQFF. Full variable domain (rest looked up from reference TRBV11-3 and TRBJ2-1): EAGVVQSPRYKIIEKKQPVAFWCNPISGHNTLYWYLQNLGQGPELLIRYENEEAVDDSQLPKDRFSAERLKGVDSTLKIQPAELGDSAVYLCASSPRQGGNEQFFGPGTRLTVL.

Here the CDR3 reads CASSYSSSGNTDTQYF. Written as DNA, the CDR3 is TGTGCCAGCAGTTACTCATCTAGCGGAAACACAGATACGCAGTATTTT. The rearrangement joins TRBV6-2 or TRBV6-3 to TRBJ2-3, with 7 nucleotides matching TRBD2. The CDR3 totals 16 residues. CDR1 is MNHEY and CDR2 is SVGEGT in the germline V gene. The J segment lost 2 bases and the V segment lost 0 bases, leaving 5 bases of the junction unmatched.

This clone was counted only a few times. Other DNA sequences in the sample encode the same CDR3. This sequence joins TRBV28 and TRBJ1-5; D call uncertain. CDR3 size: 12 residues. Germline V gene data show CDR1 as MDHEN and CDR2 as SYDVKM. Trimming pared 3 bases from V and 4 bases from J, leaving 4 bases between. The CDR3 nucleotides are TGTGCCAGCAGTTTCCTTAATCAGCCCCAGCATTTT. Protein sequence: CASSFLNQPQHF.

CDR3 residues: CARSSWWPRNNQPQHF. In DNA form, the CDR3 reads TGTGCCAGAAGCTCTTGGTGGCCCAGAAACAATCAGCCCCAGCATTTT. The gene calls are TRBV5-3 and TRBJ1-5; D remains unclear. TRBV5-3 carries the ORF label, with uncertain function. This CDR3 has 16 residues. V shed 3 bases and J shed 3 bases, with 16 bases lying between them.

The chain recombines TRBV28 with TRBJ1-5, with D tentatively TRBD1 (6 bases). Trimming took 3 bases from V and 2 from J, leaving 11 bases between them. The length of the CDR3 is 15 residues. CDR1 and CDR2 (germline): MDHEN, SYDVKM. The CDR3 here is CASSFWGLGNQPQHF. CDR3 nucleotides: TGTGCCAGCAGTTTTTGGGGGCTCGGCAATCAGCCCCAGCATTTT.

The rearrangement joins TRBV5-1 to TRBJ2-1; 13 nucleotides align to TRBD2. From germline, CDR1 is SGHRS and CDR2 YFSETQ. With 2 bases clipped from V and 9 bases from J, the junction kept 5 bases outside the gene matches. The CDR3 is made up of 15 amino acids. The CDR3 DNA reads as TGCGCCAGCAGCTTCGGACTAGCGGGAGCTAGTGAGCAGTTCTTC. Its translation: CASSFGLAGASEQFF. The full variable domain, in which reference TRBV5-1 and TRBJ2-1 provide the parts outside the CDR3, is KAGVTQTPRYLIKTRGQQVTLSCSPISGHRSVSWYQQTPGQGLQFLFEYFSETQRNKGNFPGRFSGRQFSNSRSEMNVSTLELGDSALYLCASSFGLAGASEQFFGPGTRLTVL.

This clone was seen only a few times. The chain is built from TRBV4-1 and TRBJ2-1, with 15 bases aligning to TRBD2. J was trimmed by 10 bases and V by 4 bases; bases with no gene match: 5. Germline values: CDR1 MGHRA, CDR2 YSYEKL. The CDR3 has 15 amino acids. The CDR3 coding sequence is TGCGCCAGCAGCCCTGGGACTAGCGGGAGGAGGGAGCAGTTCTTC. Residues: CASSPGTSGRREQFF.

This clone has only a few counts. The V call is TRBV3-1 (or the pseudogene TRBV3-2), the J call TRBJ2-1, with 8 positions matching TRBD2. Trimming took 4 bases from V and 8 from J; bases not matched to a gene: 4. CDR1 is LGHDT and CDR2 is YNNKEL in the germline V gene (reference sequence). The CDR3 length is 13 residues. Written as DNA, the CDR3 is TGTGCCAGCAGCCGTCGGACTAGCTATGAGCAGTTCTTC. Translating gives CASSRRTSYEQFF.

The DNA of the CDR3 is TGTGCCAGTAGCTACAGGGGGGGGTTTGGCTACGAGCAGTACTTC. Translated: CASSYRGGFGYEQYF. The chain links TRBV19 to TRBJ2-7; a possible D gene is TRBD1 (8 bases). Germline values: CDR1 LNHDA, CDR2 SQIVND (reference sequence). V shed 6 bases and J shed 3 bases, with 18 bases lying between them. CDR3 size: 15 residues.

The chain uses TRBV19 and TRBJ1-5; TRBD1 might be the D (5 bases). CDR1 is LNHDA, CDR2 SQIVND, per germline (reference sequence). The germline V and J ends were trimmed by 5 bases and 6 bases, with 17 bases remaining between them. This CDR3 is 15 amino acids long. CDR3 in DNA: TGTGCCAGTAGTCCAAGCCCAGGGCGAGGTCAGCCCCAGCATTTT. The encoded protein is CASSPSPGRGQPQHF.

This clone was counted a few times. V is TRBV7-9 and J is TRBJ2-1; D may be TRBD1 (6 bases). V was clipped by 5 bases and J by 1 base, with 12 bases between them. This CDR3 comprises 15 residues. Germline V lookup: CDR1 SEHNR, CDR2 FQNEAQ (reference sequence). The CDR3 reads CASSLRQASYNEQFF. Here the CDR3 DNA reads TGTGCCAGCAGCCTTCGACAGGCGTCCTACAATGAGCAGTTCTTC. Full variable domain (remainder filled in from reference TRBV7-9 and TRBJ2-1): DTGVSQNPRHKITKRGQNVTFRCDPISEHNRLYWYRQTLGQGPEFLTYFQNEAQLEKSRLLSDRFSAERPKGSFSTLEIQRTEQGDSAMYLCASSLRQASYNEQFFGPGTRLTVL.

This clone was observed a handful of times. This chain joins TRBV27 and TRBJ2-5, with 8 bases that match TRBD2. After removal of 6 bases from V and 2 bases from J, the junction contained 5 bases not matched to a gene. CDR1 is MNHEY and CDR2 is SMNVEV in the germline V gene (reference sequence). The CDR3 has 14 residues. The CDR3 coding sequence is TGTGCCAGCAGATCCGGGACTAGTCAAGAGACCCAGTACTTC. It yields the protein CASRSGTSQETQYF.

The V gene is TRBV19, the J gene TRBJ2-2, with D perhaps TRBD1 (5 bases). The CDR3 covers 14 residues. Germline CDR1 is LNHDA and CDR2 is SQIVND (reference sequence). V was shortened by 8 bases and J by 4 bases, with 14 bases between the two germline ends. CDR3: CASSSWTPTGELFF. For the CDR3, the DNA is TGTGCCAGTTCTTCGTGGACACCCACCGGGGAGCTGTTTTTT.

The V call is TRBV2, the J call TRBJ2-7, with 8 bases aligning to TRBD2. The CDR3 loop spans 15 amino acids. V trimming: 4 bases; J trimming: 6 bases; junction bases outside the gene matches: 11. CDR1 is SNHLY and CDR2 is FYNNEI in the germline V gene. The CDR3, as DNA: TGTGCCAGCAGTGGGGACCACTTTAGCGGGACCGAGCAGTACTTC. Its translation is CASSGDHFSGTEQYF.

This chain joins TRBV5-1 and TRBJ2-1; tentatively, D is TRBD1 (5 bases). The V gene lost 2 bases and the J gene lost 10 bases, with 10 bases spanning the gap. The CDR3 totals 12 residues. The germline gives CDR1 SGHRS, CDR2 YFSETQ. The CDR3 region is CASSLGAREQFF. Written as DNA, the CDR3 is TGCGCCAGCAGCTTAGGGGCGCGGGAGCAGTTCTTC. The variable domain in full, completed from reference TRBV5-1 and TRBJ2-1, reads KAGVTQTPRYLIKTRGQQVTLSCSPISGHRSVSWYQQTPGQGLQFLFEYFSETQRNKGNFPGRFSGRQFSNSRSEMNVSTLELGDSALYLCASSLGAREQFFGPGTRLTVL.

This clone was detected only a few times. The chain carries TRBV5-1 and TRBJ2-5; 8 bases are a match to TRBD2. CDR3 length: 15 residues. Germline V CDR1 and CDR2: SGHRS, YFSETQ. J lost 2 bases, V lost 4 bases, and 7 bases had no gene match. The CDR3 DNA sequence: TGCGCCAGCAGCGCCCAGACTAGCGAACAAGAGACCCAGTACTTC. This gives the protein CASSAQTSEQETQYF.